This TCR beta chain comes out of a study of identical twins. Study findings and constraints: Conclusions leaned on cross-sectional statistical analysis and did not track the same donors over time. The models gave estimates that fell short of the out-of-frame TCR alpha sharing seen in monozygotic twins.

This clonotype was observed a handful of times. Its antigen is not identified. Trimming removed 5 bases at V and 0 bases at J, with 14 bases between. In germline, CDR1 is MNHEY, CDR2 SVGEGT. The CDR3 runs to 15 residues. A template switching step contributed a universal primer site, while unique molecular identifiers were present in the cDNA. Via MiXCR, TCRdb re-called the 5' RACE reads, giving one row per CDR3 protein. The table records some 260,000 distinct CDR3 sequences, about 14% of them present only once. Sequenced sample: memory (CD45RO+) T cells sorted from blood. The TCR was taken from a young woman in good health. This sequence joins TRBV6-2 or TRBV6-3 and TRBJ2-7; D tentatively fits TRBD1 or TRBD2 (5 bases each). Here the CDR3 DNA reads TGTGCCAGCAGTGACGGGACGGTCAGCTCCTACGAGCAGTACTTC. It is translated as CASSDGTVSSYEQYF.